The 32 T cell receptor beta chains reported below all come from one sample, sequenced in a study of siplizumab effects on memory and regulatory T cells. Here immunoSEQ multiplex PCR was the method, and the copy in TCRdb shows in-frame clones only, minus some. The table records some 100,000 clones, about 91% of them present only once. The sequenced sample was CD4+ T cells sorted from blood. These receptors were obtained from a human donor in good health. Some clones in this sample may be carry-over from other donors' samples.

This clone was detected a few times. The chain combines TRBV20-1 with TRBJ1-1, with D unresolved. The CDR3 totals 10 residues. Between the trimmed V and J ends, which lost 3 bases and 12 bases, there was a span of 11 bases. From germline, CDR1 is DFQATT and CDR2 SNEGSKA (reference sequence). The chain's CDR3 is CSASSDKTFF. In DNA, the CDR3 is TGCAGTGCTAGTAGCGACAAAACTTTCTTT.

The chain carries TRBV11-2 and TRBJ1-2; 8 nucleotides match TRBD1. CDR1 is SGHAT and CDR2 is FQNNGV in the germline V gene. V dropped 5 bases and J dropped 4; count of bases not matched to a gene: 12. The CDR3 is made up of 16 amino acids. The CDR3 DNA is TGTGCCAGCAGCCCGCGGGACAGGCGAAAGATCTATGGCTACACCTTC. This sequence encodes CASSPRDRRKIYGYTF. The full variable domain, in which reference TRBV11-2 and TRBJ1-2 provide the parts outside the CDR3, is EAGVAQSPRYKIIEKRQSVAFWCNPISGHATLYWYQQILGQGPKLLIQFQNNGVVDDSQLPKDRFSAERLKGVDSTLKIQPAKLEDSAVYLCASSPRDRRKIYGYTFGSGTRLTVV.

The V and J genes are TRBV2 and TRBJ2-5; D remains ambiguous. From germline, CDR1 is SNHLY and CDR2 FYNNEI. Deletions cut 2 bases from V and 0 bases from J, with 10 bases between. The CDR3 sequence is 15 residues long. The CDR3 sequence is CASSEQNSNQETQYF. CDR3 DNA: TGTGCCAGCAGTGAACAGAACTCTAACCAAGAGACCCAGTACTTC.

The V gene is TRBV14, the J gene TRBJ2-5, with TRBD2 identical over 11 bases. The J segment lost 11 bases and the V segment lost 4 bases, leaving 12 bases of the junction unmatched. The CDR3 runs 15 residues. Germline V gene data show CDR1 as SGHDN and CDR2 as FVKESK. The CDR3 DNA sequence: TGTGCCAGCAGCCGGGGTCGGGGGACTAGCGGAATGCAGTACTTC. Its protein product is CASSRGRGTSGMQYF. Complete variable domain (other parts from reference TRBV14 and TRBJ2-5): EAGVTQFPSHSVIEKGQTVTLRCDPISGHDNLYWYRRVMGKEIKFLLHFVKESKQDESGMPNNRFLAERTGGTYSTLKVQPAELEDSGVYFCASSRGRGTSGMQYFGPGTRLLVL.

With respect to this clone: The same CDR3 can be traced to other DNA sequences in this sample. The genes are TRBV5-1 and TRBJ2-2; 7 nucleotides match TRBD2. CDR1 and CDR2 (germline): SGHRS, YFSETQ. The CDR3 length is 15 residues. The trim removed 2 bases at V and 2 bases at J, leaving 3 bases unmatched. CDR3 nucleotides: TGCGCCAGCAGCTTCGGGGGGAGTAACACCGGGGAGCTGTTTTTT. Translation gives CASSFGGSNTGELFF. The full variable domain, its missing parts supplied by reference TRBV5-1 and TRBJ2-2, is KAGVTQTPRYLIKTRGQQVTLSCSPISGHRSVSWYQQTPGQGLQFLFEYFSETQRNKGNFPGRFSGRQFSNSRSEMNVSTLELGDSALYLCASSFGGSNTGELFFGEGSRLTVL.

The V gene is TRBV11-3, the J gene TRBJ2-1; D is undetermined. Per the germline V gene, CDR1 is SGHNT and CDR2 is YENEEA. V lost 0 bases to trimming and J lost 12 bases, with 12 bases between them. The CDR3 length is 13 residues. The CDR3 bases are TGTGCCAGCAGCTTAGACACCAGACAAGGGCAGTTCTTC. This translates into CASSLDTRQGQFF.

This rearrangement joins TRBV6-6 to TRBJ2-2; D is ambiguous. Germline assignment: CDR1 MNHNY and CDR2 SVGAGI (reference sequence). V lost 0 bases to trimming and J lost 7 bases, with 9 bases between them. The CDR3 length is 14 residues. CDR3 in DNA: TGTGCCAGCAGTTACTCAATGCTCGGCGGGGAGCTGTTTTTT. Encoded protein: CASSYSMLGGELFF.

The chain combines TRBV10-3 with TRBJ1-1; a weak D match, TRBD1 (6 bases). Germline V gene data show CDR1 as ENHRY and CDR2 as SYGVKD. CDR3 length equals 12 residues. V lost 10 bases and J 1 base, leaving 10 bases between the germline ends. This chain's CDR3 is CATQGKNTEAFF. For the CDR3, the DNA is TGTGCCACACAGGGTAAGAACACTGAAGCTTTCTTT.

This chain links TRBV18 with TRBJ1-3; D is uncertain. The V gene lost 3 bases and the J gene lost 4 bases, with 7 bases spanning the gap. CDR1 KGHSH and CDR2 LQKENI come from the germline V gene. The CDR3 sequence is 13 residues long. The CDR3 loop is CASSPSQGNTIYF. The CDR3 bases are TGTGCCAGCTCACCTTCACAGGGAAACACCATATATTTT.

The rearrangement uses TRBV2 and TRBJ2-3; D call uncertain. Germline loops: CDR1 SNHLY, CDR2 FYNNEI. The CDR3 totals 13 residues. The V end lost 8 bases, the J end lost 5 bases, and 14 bases lay between the germline ends. The CDR3 spells CASVLLGRDTQYF. For the CDR3, the DNA is TGTGCCAGCGTCTTACTCGGCAGAGATACGCAGTATTTT.

This chain connects TRBV28 to TRBJ2-3; D is perhaps TRBD2 (5 bases). Germline CDR1 MDHEN, CDR2 SYDVKM. The V end lost 2 bases, the J end lost 4 bases, and 16 bases lay between the germline ends. There are 16 residues in the CDR3. In DNA, the CDR3 is TGTGCCAGCAGTTTAGGTGGACTCCTCCTCCCAGATACGCAGTATTTT. Its protein product is CASSLGGLLLPDTQYF.

J is TRBJ2-3 and V is TRBV7-2, with 9 bases lining up with TRBD2. The V gene's germline CDR1 is SGHTA and CDR2 FQGNSA. The CDR3 has 15 amino acids. V shed 6 bases and J 1 base; nucleotides not matched to a gene: 5. CDR3 sequence reads: CASRVAGDGTDTQYF. The CDR3 DNA follows: TGTGCCAGCAGGGTAGCGGGAGACGGCACAGATACGCAGTATTTT.

The J gene is TRBJ1-1, the V gene TRBV2; TRBD1 aligns across 7 bases. V lost 6 bases to trimming and J lost 5 bases; unmatched junction nucleotides: 9. The length of the CDR3 is 14 residues. The germline gives CDR1 SNHLY, CDR2 FYNNEI. CDR3 residues: CASRLTGDFTEAFF. CDR3 in DNA: TGTGCCAGCAGACTCACAGGGGATTTTACTGAAGCTTTCTTT. Full variable domain (rest looked up from reference TRBV2 and TRBJ1-1): EPEVTQTPSHQVTQMGQEVILRCVPISNHLYFYWYRQILGQKVEFLVSFYNNEISEKSEIFDDQFSVERPDGSNFTLKIRSTKLEDSAMYFCASRLTGDFTEAFFGQGTRLTVV.

The chain employs TRBV15 and TRBJ1-1; the match to TRBD1 covers 8 bases. Germline-derived CDR1 and CDR2 are LNHNV and YYDKDF (reference sequence). This CDR3 contains 16 residues. The V and J ends lost 3 bases and 2 bases, in that order; junction bases with no gene match: 8. In DNA form, the CDR3 reads TGTGCCACCAGCAGGACAGGACAGGGAAAAAACACTGAAGCTTTCTTT. Its protein is CATSRTGQGKNTEAFF.

The chain uses TRBV4-1 and TRBJ2-7; weak D call: TRBD2 (5 bases). V was cut by 4 bases and J by 2 bases, with 15 bases left in between. Germline CDR1 reads MGHRA; CDR2 reads YSYEKL. The CDR3 loop spans 15 amino acids. CDR3 coding DNA: TGCGCCAGCAGCCGAGTCCCGGCGACTACCTACGAGCAGTACTTC. This encodes CASSRVPATTYEQYF.

The chain uses TRBV28 and TRBJ2-5, with TRBD2 identical over 8 bases. CDR1 and CDR2 (germline): MDHEN, SYDVKM. V shed 8 bases and J 4 bases; nucleotides not matched to a gene: 6. The length of the CDR3 is 13 residues. CDR3 protein: CASRSSGAETQYF. Here the CDR3 DNA reads TGTGCCAGCCGTAGTAGCGGGGCAGAGACCCAGTACTTC.

This clone was seen a single time. The chain has TRBV18 and TRBJ2-7; either TRBD1 or TRBD2 may fit D (6 bases each). This CDR3 spans 15 amino acids. Trimming took off 6 bases at V and 5 bases at J, with 20 bases between the two ends. Germline V gene data show CDR1 as KGHSH and CDR2 as LQKENI. CDR3 amino acids: CASSGGRTGNHEQYF. CDR3 in DNA: TGTGCCAGCTCGGGGGGCCGTACAGGGAACCACGAGCAGTACTTC.

V usage is TRBV4-1 and J usage is TRBJ2-7, with a possible D match to TRBD1 (5 bases). V was clipped by 0 bases and J by 3 bases, with 12 bases between them. CDR3 length: 15 amino acids. From germline, CDR1 is MGHRA and CDR2 YSYEKL. The DNA for the CDR3 is TGCGCCAGCAGCCAAGACAGGGCTAGTTTCTACGAGCAGTACTTC. Translation gives CASSQDRASFYEQYF.

The J gene is TRBJ2-1, the V gene TRBV11-3; a weak D match, TRBD2 (5 bases). The germline V gene has CDR1 SGHNT and CDR2 YENEEA. This CDR3 is 15 amino acids long. V was trimmed by 2 bases and J by 7 bases, leaving 15 bases between them. DNA of the CDR3: TGTGCCAGCAGCTTACAAGCGGAGGCGTGGAATGAGCAGTTCTTC. It codes for CASSLQAEAWNEQFF.

To note about this clone: The same CDR3 can be traced to other DNA sequences in this sample. The V gene is TRBV19, the J gene TRBJ2-7; unclear D gene. V dropped 1 base and J dropped 0 bases, with 10 bases sitting between them. Germline-derived CDR1 and CDR2 are LNHDA and SQIVND (reference sequence). This CDR3 comprises 15 residues. In DNA form, the CDR3 reads TGTGCCAGTAGTATAGTCGGAGAAAGCTCCTACGAGCAGTACTTC. Translating it yields CASSIVGESSYEQYF.

The chain uses TRBV7-3 and TRBJ2-2, with TRBD2 matching over 8 bases. V dropped 6 bases and J dropped 4; count of bases not matched to a gene: 10. The germline V gene has CDR1 SGHTA and CDR2 FQGTGA. CDR3 length equals 16 residues. The CDR3, as DNA: TGTGCCAGCAGATCCGGGACTAGTTTAAGCACCGGGGAGCTGTTTTTT. Protein: CASRSGTSLSTGELFF.

This clone was seen just once. The gene calls are TRBV6-1 and TRBJ1-5; no firm D call. Trimming cost V 4 bases and J 1 base, with 8 bases left between them. Germline V gene data show CDR1 as MNHNS and CDR2 as SASEGT. CDR3 size: 14 residues. In DNA form, the CDR3 reads TGTGCCAGCAGTGTAGGCAGGAGCAATCAGCCCCAGCATTTT. It yields the protein CASSVGRSNQPQHF.

This clone was seen once. The chain uses TRBV27 and TRBJ1-5; D call uncertain. CDR1 is MNHEY and CDR2 is SMNVEV in the germline V gene (reference sequence). Trimming stripped 6 bases from V and 0 bases from J, with 9 bases between. This CDR3 region has 14 residues. In DNA, the CDR3 is TGTGCCAGCAGAGTCGGCTATAGCAATCAGCCCCAGCATTTT. Translated: CASRVGYSNQPQHF.

This clone was picked up a small number of times. The CDR3 DNA follows: TGTGCCATCAGTGAGGGACCCCCTAGCTATGGCTACACCTTC. Translating it yields CAISEGPPSYGYTF. The chain links TRBV10-3 to TRBJ1-2, with D unclear. Germline CDR1 ENHRY, CDR2 SYGVKD. The CDR3 runs 14 residues. V lost 2 bases to trimming and J lost 4 bases, with 11 bases between them.

The chain employs TRBV5-1 and TRBJ2-3; D possibly corresponds to TRBD1 (5 bases). Germline V lookup: CDR1 SGHRS, CDR2 YFSETQ. The CDR3 extends over 15 amino acids. The V end was cut by 0 bases, the J end by 4 bases, with 12 bases between. The DNA for the CDR3 is TGCGCCAGCAGCTTGGCCGGTAAGGGGCCAGATACGCAGTATTTT. This gives the protein CASSLAGKGPDTQYF.

The chain links TRBV10-2 to TRBJ1-1, with 11 nucleotides matching TRBD1. CDR1 is WSHSY, CDR2 SAAADI, per germline. The CDR3 runs 15 residues. The J segment lost 5 bases and the V segment lost 1 base, leaving 3 bases of the junction unmatched. The CDR3 nucleotides read TGCGCCAGCAGTGAGTGGACAGGGGGCCGGACTGAAGCTTTCTTT. Amino acid sequence: CASSEWTGGRTEAFF.

The chain recombines TRBV2 with TRBJ1-2; TRBD1 matches 9 bases. V shed 7 bases and J 6 bases; nucleotides not matched to a gene: 9. This CDR3 is built from 14 residues. From germline, CDR1 is SNHLY and CDR2 FYNNEI. The CDR3 nucleotides read TGTGCCAGCATTCCCTGGACAGGGGTTAATGGCTACACCTTC. It translates to CASIPWTGVNGYTF.

The V gene is TRBV27, the J gene TRBJ1-5; D is possibly TRBD1 (6 bases). Trimming left V 2 bases short and J 4 bases short, with 12 bases between. The CDR3 length is 15 residues. From germline, CDR1 is MNHEY and CDR2 SMNVEV (reference sequence). The DNA of the CDR3 is TGTGCCAGCAGTTTAGGTAGGGGGAGTAATCAGCCCCAGCATTTT. This gives the protein CASSLGRGSNQPQHF.

The J gene is TRBJ2-3, the V gene TRBV6-6, with no clear D. The germline gives CDR1 MNHNY, CDR2 SVGAGI (reference sequence). The CDR3 spans 11 residues. V was pared by 7 bases and J by 6 bases, with 8 bases between. For the CDR3, the DNA is TGTGCCAGCACCCAGAGGGATACGCAGTATTTT. This encodes CASTQRDTQYF.

The gene calls are TRBV2 and TRBJ1-5; no firm D call. Germline values: CDR1 SNHLY, CDR2 FYNNEI. V was clipped by 5 bases and J by 2 bases, with 13 bases between them. This CDR3 is built from 15 residues. The CDR3 spells CASSPAIGGNQPQHF. DNA of the CDR3: TGTGCCAGCAGTCCTGCTATCGGGGGCAATCAGCCCCAGCATTTT.

This clone was found a few times. The chain links TRBV5-4 to TRBJ1-2, with 8 bases fitting TRBD1. Trimming cost V 0 bases and J 7 bases; bases outside gene matches: 2. The germline V gene encodes CDR1 SGHNT and CDR2 YYREEE (reference sequence). This CDR3 has 13 amino acids. The CDR3 DNA is TGTGCCAGCAGCTTGGCCGGACAGGGTGGCTACACCTTC. This sequence encodes CASSLAGQGGYTF.

V usage is TRBV5-1 and J usage is TRBJ2-2; 9 positions match TRBD1. Losses at the gene ends were 2 bases for V and 6 bases for J; bases not matched to a gene: 8. The CDR3 contains 16 residues. Germline CDR1 reads SGHRS; CDR2 reads YFSETQ. The CDR3 here is CASSFGTGIFPGELFF. The DNA of the CDR3 is TGCGCCAGCAGCTTCGGGACAGGGATATTCCCCGGGGAGCTGTTTTTT.